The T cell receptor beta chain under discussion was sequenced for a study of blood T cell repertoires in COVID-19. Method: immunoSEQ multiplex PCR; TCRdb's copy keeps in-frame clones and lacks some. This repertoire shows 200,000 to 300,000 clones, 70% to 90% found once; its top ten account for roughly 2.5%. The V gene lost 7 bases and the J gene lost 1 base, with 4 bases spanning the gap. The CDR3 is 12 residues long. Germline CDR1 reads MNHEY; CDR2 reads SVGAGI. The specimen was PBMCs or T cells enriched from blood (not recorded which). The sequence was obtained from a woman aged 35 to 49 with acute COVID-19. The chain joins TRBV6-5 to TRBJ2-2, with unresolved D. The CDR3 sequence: CASKQNTGELFF. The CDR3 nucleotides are TGTGCCAGCAAGCAGAACACCGGGGAGCTGTTTTTT.